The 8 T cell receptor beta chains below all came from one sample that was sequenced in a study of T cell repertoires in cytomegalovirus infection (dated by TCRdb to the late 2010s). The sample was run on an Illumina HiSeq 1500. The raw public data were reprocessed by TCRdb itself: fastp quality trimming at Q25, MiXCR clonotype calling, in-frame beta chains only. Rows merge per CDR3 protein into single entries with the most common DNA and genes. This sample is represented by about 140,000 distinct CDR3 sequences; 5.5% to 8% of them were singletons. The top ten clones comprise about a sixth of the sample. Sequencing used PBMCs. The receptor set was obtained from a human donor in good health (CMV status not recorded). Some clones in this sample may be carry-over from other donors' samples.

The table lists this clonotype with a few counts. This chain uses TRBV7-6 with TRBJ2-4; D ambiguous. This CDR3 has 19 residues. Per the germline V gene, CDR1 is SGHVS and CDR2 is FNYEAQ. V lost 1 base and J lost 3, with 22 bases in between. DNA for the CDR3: TGTGCCAGCAGCTTAGAGTCTCGGTTCGGCCCGTCGTACAAAAACATTCAGTACTTC. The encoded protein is CASSLESRFGPSYKNIQYF. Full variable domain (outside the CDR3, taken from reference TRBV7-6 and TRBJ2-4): GAGVSQSPRYKVTKRGQDVALRCDPISGHVSLYWYRQALGQGPEFLTYFNYEAQQDKSGLPNDRFSAERPEGSISTLTIQRTEQRDSAMYRCASSLESRFGPSYKNIQYFGAGTRLSVL.

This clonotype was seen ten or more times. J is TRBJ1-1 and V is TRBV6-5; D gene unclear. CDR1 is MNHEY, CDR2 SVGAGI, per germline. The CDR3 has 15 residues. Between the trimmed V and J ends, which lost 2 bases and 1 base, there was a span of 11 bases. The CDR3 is CASSYRVAGNTEAFF. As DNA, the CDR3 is TGTGCCAGCAGTTACCGGGTGGCAGGGAACACTGAAGCTTTCTTT.

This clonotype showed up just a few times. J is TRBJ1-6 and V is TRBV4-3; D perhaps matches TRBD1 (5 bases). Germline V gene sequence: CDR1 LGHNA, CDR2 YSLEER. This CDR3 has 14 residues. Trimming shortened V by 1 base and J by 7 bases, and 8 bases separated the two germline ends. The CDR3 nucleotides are TGCGCCAGCAGCCAAGGAAGGGGAAATTCACCCCTCCACTTT. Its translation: CASSQGRGNSPLHF.

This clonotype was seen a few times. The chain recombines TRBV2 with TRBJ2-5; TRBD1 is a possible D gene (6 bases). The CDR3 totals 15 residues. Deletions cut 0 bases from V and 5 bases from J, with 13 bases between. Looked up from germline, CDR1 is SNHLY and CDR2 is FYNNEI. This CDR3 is CASSEAPGARETQYF. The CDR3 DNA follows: TGTGCCAGCAGTGAAGCGCCAGGGGCCAGGGAGACCCAGTACTTC.

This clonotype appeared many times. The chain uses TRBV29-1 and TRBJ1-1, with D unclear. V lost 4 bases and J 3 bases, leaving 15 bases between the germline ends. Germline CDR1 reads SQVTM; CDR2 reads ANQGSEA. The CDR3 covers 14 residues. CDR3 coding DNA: TGCAGCGTTGTGCTCAGCCACGCAGACACTGAAGCTTTCTTT. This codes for CSVVLSHADTEAFF.

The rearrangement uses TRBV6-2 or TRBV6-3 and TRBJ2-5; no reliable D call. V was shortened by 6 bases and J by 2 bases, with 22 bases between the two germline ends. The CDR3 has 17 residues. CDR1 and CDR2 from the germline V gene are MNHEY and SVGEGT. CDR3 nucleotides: TGTGCCAGCAGCCCCGTATCTATACTGCTACTACAAGAGACCCAGTACTTC. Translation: CASSPVSILLLQETQYF.

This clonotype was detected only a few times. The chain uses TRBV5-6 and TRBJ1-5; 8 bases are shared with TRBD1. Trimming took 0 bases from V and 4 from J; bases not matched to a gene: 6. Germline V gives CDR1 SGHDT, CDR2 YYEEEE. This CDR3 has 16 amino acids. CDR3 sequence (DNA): TGTGCCAGCAGCTTGGCCGGGACAGGCTCGAATCAGCCCCAGCATTTT. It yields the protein CASSLAGTGSNQPQHF.

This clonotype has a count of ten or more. The CDR3 protein is CASSRPGGGGADTQYF. DNA for the CDR3: TGTGCCAGCAGCCGACCGGGGGGGGGCGGAGCAGATACGCAGTATTTT. The chain carries TRBV7-2 and TRBJ2-3; 8 bases are shared with TRBD2. Germline V gene lookup returns CDR1 SGHTA and CDR2 FQGNSA. This CDR3 has 16 residues. Unmatched junction bases numbered 11, after V lost 5 bases and J lost 4 bases.